This TCR beta chain was documented in a study of cytomegalovirus exposure and HLA in healthy donors. The CDR3 is 15 residues long. The V segment lost 1 base and the J segment 4 bases; nucleotides outside the gene matches: 3. From germline, CDR1 is SGHNT and CDR2 YENEEA. Both 60 Vbeta primers and 13 Jbeta primers went into the PCR. Produced via immunoSEQ multiplex PCR; TCRdb's table is partial and in-frame only. Among about 150,000 clones listed, approximately 79% were seen once. The clonotype was recovered from a man in his fifties in good health and CMV-seropositive. The material sequenced was PBMCs. The chain combines TRBV11-3 with TRBJ2-1; TRBD2 aligns across 8 bases. Here the CDR3 DNA reads TGTGCCAGCAGCTTAGGGGTAGCGGGATACAATGAGCAGTTCTTC. Its protein is CASSLGVAGYNEQFF.